This is a list of T cell receptor beta chains from one sample in a study of T cell repertoires in ileal Crohn's disease. The assay was immunoSEQ multiplex PCR, and TCRdb's table has in-frame clones only and misses some. The sample has just under 7,500 clones; 70% to 85% are singletons. Sequencing input: ileal tissue. Every receptor here comes from an adult with Crohn's disease. Each CDR3 is given with its conserved first and last residue.

j_call	v_call	cdr3_aa
TRBJ2-7	TRBV11-2	CASSPGGAYIGEQYF
TRBJ2-7	TRBV7-9	CASSPGTGNYEQYF
TRBJ1-5	TRBV6-5	CASSRTGTSNQPQHF
TRBJ1-5	TRBV6-5	CASSYTRTGGQPQHF
TRBJ2-5	TRBV7-2	CASSLSRETQYF
TRBJ2-3	TRBV5-6	CASSPQHLTTSDTQYF
TRBJ2-7	TRBV12-5	CASGLDTTYEQYF
TRBJ2-2	TRBV11-2	CASSLAKEDTGELFF
TRBJ1-2	TRBV5-1	CASSLRGNSANYGYTF
TRBJ1-2	TRBV7-9	CASSLGGDGYTF
TRBJ2-2	TRBV11-2	CASSLGQGAGTGELFF
TRBJ1-2	TRBV2	CASRDRFYGYTF
TRBJ2-2	TRBV2	CASNSMINTGELFF
TRBJ1-5	TRBV7-9	CASSPTSDSNQPQHF
TRBJ1-1	TRBV25-1	CASRGQGDSEAFF
TRBJ2-5	TRBV5-1	CASSRTGSSETQYF
TRBJ2-1	TRBV7-2	CASSPLALSSYNEQFF
TRBJ2-2	TRBV10-1	CASSESKAGVTGELFF